These 32 T cell receptor beta chains were all obtained from the same sample, sequenced in a study of beta chain features in type 1 diabetes. Since all of the isolated RNA was reverse transcribed, expressed TCRB transcripts were what got sequenced. Here immunoSEQ multiplex PCR was the method, and the copy in TCRdb shows in-frame clones only, minus some. The sample consists of 110,000 to 150,000 clones, over 8% of them appearing once. The sequenced sample was central memory CD4+ T cells from blood. The receptor source for this set is a woman aged 40 to 49 in good health.

The sample holds many counts of this clone. The V and J genes are TRBV5-1 and TRBJ2-7; tentatively, D is TRBD1 (6 bases). CDR1 and CDR2 from the germline V gene are SGHRS and YFSETQ. CDR3 length: 13 residues. Deletions cut 0 bases from V and 3 bases from J, with 7 bases between. The CDR3 DNA reads TGCGCCAGCAGCTTGGTACAGGGCTACGAGCAGTACTTC. It yields the protein CASSLVQGYEQYF.

This clone was counted only a few times. The chain uses TRBV18 and TRBJ1-1, with D hard to call. V was shortened by 2 bases and J by 3 bases, with 7 bases between the two germline ends. The CDR3 contains 13 residues. Germline assignment: CDR1 KGHSH and CDR2 LQKENI. The CDR3 nucleotides read TGTGCCAGCTCACCAAGCCGGGACACTGAAGCTTTCTTT. Its protein product is CASSPSRDTEAFF.

V is TRBV4-2 and J is TRBJ1-2; maybe TRBD1 (6 bases). The CDR3 has 15 amino acids. Trimming stripped 5 bases from V and 8 bases from J, with 21 bases between. Germline assignment: CDR1 LGHNA and CDR2 YNFKEQ. CDR3: CASSAESVRGEGYTF. Here the CDR3 DNA reads TGTGCCAGCAGCGCCGAAAGTGTCAGGGGCGAAGGCTACACCTTC.

The chain carries TRBV4-1 and TRBJ2-5; 7 bases are shared with TRBD1. This CDR3 spans 16 amino acids. The germline CDR1 and CDR2 sequences are MGHRA and YSYEKL. V lost 0 bases and J lost 5; bases outside the gene matches: 9. The DNA of the CDR3 is TGCGCCAGCAGCCAAGATGCAGGGGGTTTAGGGGAGACCCAGTACTTC. This codes for CASSQDAGGLGETQYF.

The chain combines TRBV7-9 with TRBJ2-2, with a possible D match to TRBD2 (6 bases). Trimming shortened V by 5 bases and J by 1 base, and 8 bases separated the two germline ends. CDR1 SEHNR and CDR2 FQNEAQ come from the germline V gene (reference sequence). The CDR3 extends over 14 amino acids. The CDR3 bases are TGTGCCAGCAGCCCGGGACTGAACACCGGGGAGCTGTTTTTT. This sequence encodes CASSPGLNTGELFF.

The gene calls are TRBV2 and TRBJ2-2; a weak D match, TRBD1 (6 bases). CDR1 SNHLY and CDR2 FYNNEI come from the germline V gene. V gave up 2 bases and J gave up 6 bases, with 10 bases separating them. The CDR3 runs to 14 residues. The CDR3 region is CASSEQGFPGELFF. DNA for the CDR3: TGTGCCAGCAGTGAACAGGGGTTCCCCGGGGAGCTGTTTTTT.

The chain joins TRBV5-4 to TRBJ2-3; 9 nucleotides agree with TRBD1. This CDR3 has 16 residues. Per the germline V gene, CDR1 is SGHNT and CDR2 is YYREEE (reference sequence). V was clipped by 3 bases and J by 3 bases; unmatched bases: 8. The CDR3 region has the DNA TGTGCCAGCAGCTGGCTGGTGGACAGGGGTACAGATACGCAGTATTTT. Translated: CASSWLVDRGTDTQYF.

Ten or more counts support this clone. The chain is built from TRBV29-1 and TRBJ1-5, with D perhaps matching TRBD1 (5 bases). The V and J ends lost 7 bases and 5 bases respectively, with 15 bases between them. The CDR3 is 13 residues long. Germline values: CDR1 SQVTM, CDR2 ANQGSEA. The CDR3 nucleotides are TGCAGCGGCACAACAGGCGTTGATCAGCCCCAGCATTTT. This sequence encodes CSGTTGVDQPQHF.

This clone was recorded a few times. The rearrangement links TRBV5-1 to TRBJ2-1; TRBD1 matches at 7 bases. The CDR3 is made up of 15 amino acids. Germline CDR1 is SGHRS and CDR2 is YFSETQ. V was clipped by 2 bases and J by 5 bases; unmatched bases: 7. The CDR3 is CASSFAGTDNNEQFF. The CDR3 DNA reads as TGCGCCAGCAGCTTCGCCGGGACAGATAACAATGAGCAGTTCTTC.

This clone came up many times. The rearrangement links TRBV14 to TRBJ2-1; D may be TRBD2 (6 bases). V lost 1 base and J 7 bases, leaving 14 bases between the germline ends. The CDR3 extends over 15 amino acids. In germline, CDR1 is SGHDN, CDR2 FVKESK. DNA for the CDR3: TGTGCCAGCAGCCAAGCACTAGCAAGGAGGAATGAGCAGTTCTTC. This sequence encodes CASSQALARRNEQFF.

This chain uses TRBV6-1 with TRBJ2-5; 10 positions agree with TRBD1. In germline, CDR1 is MNHNS, CDR2 SASEGT. Trimming at V came to 2 bases and at J to 0 bases, leaving 9 bases not matched to a gene. The CDR3 is 18 amino acids. The CDR3 protein is CASSEYSGTGDHQETQYF. As DNA, the CDR3 is TGTGCCAGCAGTGAATACTCCGGGACAGGGGACCACCAAGAGACCCAGTACTTC.

The rearrangement uses TRBV10-3 and TRBJ2-3; the match to TRBD2 covers 9 bases. The germline V gene encodes CDR1 ENHRY and CDR2 SYGVKD. The CDR3 has 13 amino acids. With 9 bases clipped from V and 6 bases from J, the junction kept 7 bases outside the gene matches. CDR3 DNA: TGTGCCATGGGTAGCGGGGGAGAGGATACGCAGTATTTT. It encodes CAMGSGGEDTQYF.

In the case of this clone: Other nucleotide sequences in the sample specify the same CDR3. The V call is TRBV5-6, the J call TRBJ2-3; D unresolved. V was trimmed by 4 bases and J by 1 base, leaving 4 bases between them. The CDR3 loop spans 12 amino acids. Per germline, CDR1 SGHDT and CDR2 YYEEEE. DNA of the CDR3: TGTGCCAGCAGCCCGGGCACAGATACGCAGTATTTT. Its protein is CASSPGTDTQYF. Full variable domain (outside the CDR3, taken from reference TRBV5-6 and TRBJ2-3): DAGVTQSPTHLIKTRGQQVTLRCSPKSGHDTVSWYQQALGQGPQFIFQYYEEEERQRGNFPDRFSGHQFPNYSSELNVNALLLGDSALYLCASSPGTDTQYFGPGTRLTVL.

This clone appeared a few times. The genes are TRBV5-1 and TRBJ2-3; TRBD2 agrees at 12 bases. CDR3 length: 16 amino acids. The germline V gene has CDR1 SGHRS and CDR2 YFSETQ. With V trimmed by 4 bases and J by 4 bases, 7 bases remained unmatched. The CDR3 loop reads CASSDGLAGSSDTQYF. CDR3 coding DNA: TGCGCCAGCAGCGACGGACTAGCGGGGAGTTCAGATACGCAGTATTTT.

The chain has TRBV18 and TRBJ1-6; 9 bases match TRBD1. V shed 2 bases, J shed 7 bases, and the junction held 3 bases outside the gene matches. CDR1 is KGHSH and CDR2 is LQKENI in the germline V gene. The CDR3 is 15 residues long. In DNA, the CDR3 is TGTGCCAGCTCACCAAGCGGGACAGGGAATTCACCCCTCCACTTT. Translation gives CASSPSGTGNSPLHF.

This clone was found a few times. The V call is TRBV5-1, the J call TRBJ1-2; maybe TRBD1 (5 bases). CDR3 length equals 14 residues. The germline V gene encodes CDR1 SGHRS and CDR2 YFSETQ. Trimming shortened V by 4 bases and J by 4 bases, and 14 bases separated the two germline ends. The CDR3 is CASSPELDSYGYTF. DNA for the CDR3: TGCGCCAGCAGCCCCGAACTCGACAGCTATGGCTACACCTTC. The full variable domain, in which reference TRBV5-1 and TRBJ1-2 provide the parts outside the CDR3, is KAGVTQTPRYLIKTRGQQVTLSCSPISGHRSVSWYQQTPGQGLQFLFEYFSETQRNKGNFPGRFSGRQFSNSRSEMNVSTLELGDSALYLCASSPELDSYGYTFGSGTRLTVV.

This clone was seen at least ten times. The gene calls are TRBV7-2 and TRBJ1-6, with 8 bases fitting TRBD1. Germline-derived CDR1 and CDR2 are SGHTA and FQGNSA. V was pared by 0 bases and J by 10 bases, with 5 bases of the junction left unmatched. CDR3 length: 15 amino acids. The CDR3 DNA follows: TGTGCCAGCAGCTTAGCTGGAGCAGGGGGCTCACCCCTCCACTTT. The encoded protein is CASSLAGAGGSPLHF.

In this sample, this clone turned up once. V is TRBV5-1 and J is TRBJ2-1; the match to TRBD2 covers 11 bases. V was clipped by 2 bases and J by 5 bases; unmatched bases: 0. CDR1 SGHRS and CDR2 YFSETQ come from the germline V gene. The CDR3 length is 14 residues. The CDR3 loop is CASSFSGGDNEQFF. CDR3 DNA: TGCGCCAGCAGCTTTAGCGGGGGGGACAATGAGCAGTTCTTC.

Only a few counts were recorded for this clone. The V and J genes are TRBV6-1 and TRBJ2-2; D unclear. The germline gives CDR1 MNHNS, CDR2 SASEGT. Trimming removed 8 bases from V and 1 base from J, with 11 bases in between. This CDR3 region has 14 residues. CDR3: CASAFRVNTGELFF. As DNA, the CDR3 is TGTGCCAGCGCGTTTCGAGTGAACACCGGGGAGCTGTTTTTT.

The chain uses TRBV19 and TRBJ2-2; TRBD1 aligns across 8 bases. Germline trimming cut 1 base from V and 6 bases from J; bases unmatched to any gene: 10. Germline V lookup: CDR1 LNHDA, CDR2 SQIVND (reference sequence). The CDR3 covers 17 residues. DNA of the CDR3: TGTGCCAGTAGTATAGTCAGTAGGACAGGGAGGCCCGGGGAGCTGTTTTTT. It translates to CASSIVSRTGRPGELFF.

This clone was observed a handful of times. This sequence joins TRBV18 and TRBJ2-7, with 8 bases aligning to TRBD2. V trimming: 2 bases; J trimming: 4 bases; junction bases outside the gene matches: 13. From germline, CDR1 is KGHSH and CDR2 LQKENI. This CDR3 is built from 17 residues. In nucleotides, the CDR3 is TGTGCCAGCTCACCATATTTGTCCACTAGCGGCGTGTACGAGCAGTACTTC. Protein product: CASSPYLSTSGVYEQYF.

A few counts support this clone. The chain carries TRBV10-2 and TRBJ2-7, with TRBD2 identical over 10 bases. The ends lost 3 bases at V and 4 bases at J; junction bases unmatched: 9. The CDR3 sequence is 16 residues long. Germline V CDR1 and CDR2: WSHSY, SAAADI. CDR3 residues: CASSELAGGRHYEQYF. The CDR3 DNA sequence: TGCGCCAGCAGTGAATTAGCGGGGGGCCGACATTACGAGCAGTACTTC.

V gene TRBV5-6 combines with J gene TRBJ2-5, with D perhaps matching TRBD2 (6 bases). This CDR3 is 13 amino acids long. Germline V gene sequence: CDR1 SGHDT, CDR2 YYEEEE. V was cut by 0 bases and J by 7 bases, with 10 bases left in between. The CDR3 is CASSLEGGGTQYF. The CDR3 bases are TGTGCCAGCAGCTTGGAGGGAGGAGGGACCCAGTACTTC.

This clone has just a few counts. The V call is TRBV27, the J call TRBJ2-7; 7 bases line up with TRBD2. The germline V gene encodes CDR1 MNHEY and CDR2 SMNVEV (reference sequence). The CDR3 covers 15 residues. V lost 5 bases and J lost 0; bases outside the gene matches: 7. CDR3 protein: CASSPGLGSSYEQYF. The CDR3 DNA sequence: TGTGCCAGCAGTCCCGGACTAGGCAGCTCCTACGAGCAGTACTTC.

Only a few counts were recorded for this clone. The V gene is TRBV7-9, the J gene TRBJ2-1; the D is unclear. Trimming removed 5 bases from V and 3 bases from J, with 8 bases in between. Germline V lookup: CDR1 SEHNR, CDR2 FQNEAQ (reference sequence). The CDR3 totals 13 residues. CDR3 region: CASSPSNYNEQFF. The CDR3 DNA is TGTGCCAGCAGCCCCAGTAACTACAATGAGCAGTTCTTC.

In its sample, this clone was seen a few times. This chain connects TRBV11-3 to TRBJ2-7, with D possibly being TRBD1 (6 bases). V lost 3 bases and J lost 4, with 10 bases in between. The CDR3 runs to 13 residues. Germline CDR1 SGHNT, CDR2 YENEEA. This CDR3 reads CASSFYTGYEQYF. In DNA form, the CDR3 reads TGTGCCAGCAGCTTTTACACAGGGTACGAGCAGTACTTC.

The chain links TRBV2 to TRBJ1-2, with 9 bases matching TRBD1. There are 13 residues in the CDR3. Per the germline V gene, CDR1 is SNHLY and CDR2 is FYNNEI. V gave up 6 bases and J gave up 11 bases; unmatched junction bases: 10. CDR3 amino acids: CASSRRDREPYTF. Here the CDR3 DNA reads TGTGCCAGCAGCCGCCGGGACAGGGAACCATACACCTTC.

This chain joins TRBV27 and TRBJ1-2; 9 nucleotides agree with TRBD1. This CDR3 is 16 amino acids long. V lost 0 bases, J lost 8 bases, and 10 bases stayed unmatched. Germline V gives CDR1 MNHEY, CDR2 SMNVEV (reference sequence). The CDR3 is CASSLSSGGTGRGYTF. CDR3 DNA sequence: TGTGCCAGCAGTTTATCGAGTGGTGGGACAGGGAGAGGCTACACCTTC.

The chain joins TRBV19 to TRBJ1-4; no firm D call. The CDR3 is 14 residues long. Trimming removed 6 bases from V and 7 bases from J, with 15 bases in between. The germline V gene has CDR1 LNHDA and CDR2 SQIVND (reference sequence). The CDR3 coding sequence is TGTGCCAGTAGACTTGACCTCCGAGGTGAAAAACTGTTTTTT. This gives the protein CASRLDLRGEKLFF. Drawing the rest from reference TRBV19 and TRBJ1-4, the complete variable domain is DGGITQSPKYLFRKEGQNVTLSCEQNLNHDAMYWYRQDPGQGLRLIYYSQIVNDFQKGDIAEGYSVSREKKESFPLTVTSAQKNPTAFYLCASRLDLRGEKLFFGSGTQLSVL.

The rearrangement links TRBV7-9 to TRBJ1-5, with D perhaps matching TRBD1 (6 bases). This CDR3 is 14 amino acids long. Between the trimmed V and J ends, which lost 5 bases and 5 bases, there was a span of 13 bases. Germline-derived CDR1 and CDR2 are SEHNR and FQNEAQ (reference sequence). In nucleotides, the CDR3 is TGTGCCAGCAGCCCTTGGACAGCGGATCAGCCCCAGCATTTT. Residues: CASSPWTADQPQHF.

This clone has ten or more counts. The chain has TRBV10-3 and TRBJ2-5; TRBD1 aligns across 9 bases. The V gene's germline CDR1 is ENHRY and CDR2 SYGVKD. The junction had 8 bases not matched to a gene; V was cut back by 11 bases and J by 7 bases. The CDR3 extends over 12 amino acids. The CDR3 here is CALRDREGTQYF. CDR3 DNA: TGTGCCCTCCGGGACAGGGAGGGGACCCAGTACTTC.

The chain is built from TRBV5-6 and TRBJ2-2; D is uncertain. The CDR3 totals 15 residues. Per germline, CDR1 SGHDT and CDR2 YYEEEE. Trimming left V 4 bases short and J 1 base short, with 11 bases between. This CDR3 is CASSLRVGNTGELFF. In DNA, the CDR3 is TGTGCCAGCAGCCTTCGGGTAGGGAACACCGGGGAGCTGTTTTTT.